Listed below are T cell receptor beta chains from one sample, sequenced in a study of shared clonotypes between healthy human individuals. Method: immunoSEQ multiplex PCR; TCRdb's copy keeps in-frame clones and lacks some. Of roughly 2,000,000 clones listed, about 95% are singletons. Input material: naive CD8+ T cells sorted from blood. Every receptor here comes from a man younger than 30 in good health. CDR3s include the opening cysteine and the closing phenylalanine or tryptophan. A D gene is named only where the DNA matches it firmly. Some rows mark clone size as missing; the rest say once, few, many or name a class of expanded clone.

d_call j_call v_call clone_size cdr3_aa cdr3_nt
- TRBJ2-1 TRBV27 - CASSSKDSYLNEQFF TGTGCCAGCAGTTCAAAGGACTCATATCTCAATGAGCAGTTCTTC
- TRBJ1-1 TRBV28 - CASSPPGRSGTEAFF TGTGCCAGCAGTCCACCGGGGCGGAGTGGCACTGAAGCTTTCTTT
TRBD1 TRBJ2-7 TRBV19 - CASSIDLRWDRGEEQYF TGTGCCAGTAGTATAGATTTGAGGTGGGACAGGGGCGAAGAGCAGTACTTC
TRBD2 TRBJ2-7 TRBV9 - CASSRASGSSYEQYF TGTGCCAGCAGTCGGGCTAGCGGGAGTTCCTACGAGCAGTACTTC
- TRBJ2-6 TRBV28 once CASSPPGQLSGANVLTF TGTGCCAGCAGTCCTCCGGGACAACTCTCTGGGGCCAACGTCCTGACTTTC
- TRBJ2-3 TRBV6-5 - CASSSLLGLRNTQYF TGTGCCAGCAGTTCTTTACTAGGGCTCAGAAATACGCAGTATTTT
- TRBJ2-5 TRBV11-3 - CASSLDTTRWNQETQYF TGTGCCAGCAGCTTAGACACGACTAGATGGAACCAAGAGACCCAGTACTTC
- TRBJ2-2 TRBV9 - CASSVEDPGELFF TGTGCCAGCAGCGTAGAGGACCCCGGGGAGCTGTTTTTT
- TRBJ2-7 TRBV9 - CASGGYSSYEQYF TGTGCCAGCGGAGGCTACTCCTCCTACGAGCAGTACTTC
- TRBJ2-5 TRBV27 - CASSPSRGEVVETQYF TGTGCCAGCAGTCCCTCCAGGGGGGAGGTCGTAGAGACCCAGTACTTC
- TRBJ1-5 TRBV6-1 - CASSLGTGDQPQHF TGTGCCAGCAGCCTCGGAACAGGAGATCAGCCCCAGCATTTT
TRBD1 TRBJ2-1 TRBV27 - CASRLGTGSYNEQFF TGTGCCAGCCGTTTGGGGACAGGGTCCTACAATGAGCAGTTCTTC
- TRBJ2-2 TRBV9 - CASSVLGTPNTGELFF TGTGCCAGCAGCGTCCTCGGGACTCCAAACACCGGGGAGCTGTTTTTT
- TRBJ1-5 TRBV27 - CASSLTGTTPYQPQHF TGTGCCAGCAGTTTAACGGGGACAACTCCGTATCAGCCCCAGCATTTT
TRBD1 TRBJ1-5 TRBV7-7 - CASSSDRASDSGNQPQHF TGTGCTAGCAGCTCAGACAGGGCCTCTGATAGTGGCAATCAGCCCCAGCATTTT
TRBD2 TRBJ2-2 TRBV2 - CASSVGGRGTGELFF TGTGCCAGCAGTGTAGGCGGGAGGGGCACCGGGGAGCTGTTTTTT
- TRBJ2-7 TRBV6-1 - CASSEVRTSLYEQYF TGTGCCAGCAGTGAAGTCAGGACTTCTCTCTACGAGCAGTACTTC
TRBD1 TRBJ2-5 TRBV27 - CASSSPGQGIETQYF TGTGCCAGCAGTTCACCGGGACAGGGCATAGAGACCCAGTACTTC
- TRBJ2-2 TRBV19 - CASSAAGDAGELFF TGTGCCAGTAGTGCCGCAGGGGACGCCGGGGAGCTGTTTTTT
- TRBJ1-1 TRBV7-2 - CASSRVITEAFF TGTGCCAGCAGCCGCGTAATCACTGAAGCTTTCTTT
- TRBJ1-5 TRBV30 - CAWSRGSGNQPQHF TGTGCCTGGAGTCGAGGGAGTGGCAATCAGCCCCAGCATTTT
- TRBJ1-1 TRBV4-1 - CASSQEETGLNTEAFF TGCGCCAGCAGCCAAGAGGAGACAGGACTTAACACTGAAGCTTTCTTT
TRBD1 TRBJ2-1 TRBV19 - CASSIGTGGFEQFF TGTGCCAGTAGTATCGGGACAGGGGGCTTTGAGCAGTTCTTC
- TRBJ2-3 TRBV11-2 - CASSLEGRDTQYF TGTGCCAGCAGCTTAGAGGGTCGAGATACGCAGTATTTT